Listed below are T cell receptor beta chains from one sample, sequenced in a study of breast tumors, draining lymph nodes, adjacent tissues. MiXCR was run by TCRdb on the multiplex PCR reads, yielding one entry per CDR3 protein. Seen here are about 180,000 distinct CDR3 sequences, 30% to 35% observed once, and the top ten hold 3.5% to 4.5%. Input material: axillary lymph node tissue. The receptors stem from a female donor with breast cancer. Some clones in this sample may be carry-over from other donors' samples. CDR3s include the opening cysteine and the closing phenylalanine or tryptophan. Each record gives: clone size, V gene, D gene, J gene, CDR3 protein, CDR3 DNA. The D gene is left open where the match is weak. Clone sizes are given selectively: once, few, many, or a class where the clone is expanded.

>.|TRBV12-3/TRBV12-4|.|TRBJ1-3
CASSRGNTIYF
TGTGCCAGCAGCAGGGGAAACACCATATATTTT
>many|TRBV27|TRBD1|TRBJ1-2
CASSWGTGTGRGYTF
TGTGCCAGCAGTTGGGGGACCGGGACAGGGCGTGGCTACACCTTC
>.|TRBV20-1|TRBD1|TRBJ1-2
CSASSMAGTGGNYGYTF
TGCAGTGCCAGTAGTATGGCCGGGACAGGAGGTAACTATGGCTACACCTTC
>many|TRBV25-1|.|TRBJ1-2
CASSEFGQGGDYGYTF
TGTGCCAGCAGTGAATTCGGCCAGGGCGGAGACTATGGCTACACCTTC
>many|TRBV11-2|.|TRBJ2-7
CASSLISGVAYEQYF
TGTGCCAGCAGCTTAATTTCAGGGGTTGCCTACGAGCAGTACTTC
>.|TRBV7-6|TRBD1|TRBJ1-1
CASSLVGLGQGGTEAFF
TGTGCCAGCAGCTTAGTGGGTCTGGGGCAGGGGGGGACTGAAGCTTTCTTT
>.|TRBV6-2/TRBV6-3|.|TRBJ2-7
CASSFRGGPVHEQYF
TGTGCCAGCAGTTTTAGGGGGGGGCCTGTCCACGAGCAGTACTTC
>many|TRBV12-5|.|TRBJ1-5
CASGLVIGKENQPQHF
TGTGCTAGTGGTTTGGTTATAGGGAAAGAAAATCAGCCCCAGCATTTT
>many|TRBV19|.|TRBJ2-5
CASSMGGRGVYETQYF
TGTGCCAGTAGTATGGGCGGGCGAGGGGTCTATGAGACCCAGTACTTC
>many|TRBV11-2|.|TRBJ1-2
CASAANYGYTF
TGTGCCAGTGCAGCTAACTATGGCTACACCTTC
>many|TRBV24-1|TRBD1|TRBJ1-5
CATSPQGSNQPQHF
TGTGCCACCAGTCCACAGGGGAGCAATCAGCCCCAGCATTTT
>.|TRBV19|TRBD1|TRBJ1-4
CASRPGQVNEKLFF
TGTGCCAGTAGGCCGGGACAGGTTAATGAAAAACTGTTTTTT
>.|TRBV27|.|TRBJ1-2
CASSFEGNYGYTF
TGTGCCAGCAGTTTTGAGGGAAACTATGGCTACACCTTC
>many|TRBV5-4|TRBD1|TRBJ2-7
CASSMDRTYEQYF
TGTGCCAGCAGCATGGACAGGACCTACGAGCAGTACTTC
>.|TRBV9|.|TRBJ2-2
CASSILSTGELFF
TGTGCCAGCAGCATACTATCCACCGGGGAGCTGTTTTTT
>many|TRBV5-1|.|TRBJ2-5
CASSLDPSETQYF
TGCGCCAGCAGCTTGGACCCTAGCGAGACCCAGTACTTC
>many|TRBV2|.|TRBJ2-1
CASEAFPYNEQFF
TGTGCCAGCGAGGCTTTTCCCTACAATGAGCAGTTCTTC
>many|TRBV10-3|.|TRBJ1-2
CAISGSGAANYGYTF
TGTGCCATCAGTGGATCAGGGGCCGCTAACTATGGCTACACCTTC
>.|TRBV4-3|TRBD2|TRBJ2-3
CASSPGGVAGKGTDTQYF
TGCGCCAGCAGCCCCGGAGGGGTAGCGGGAAAGGGCACAGATACGCAGTATTTT
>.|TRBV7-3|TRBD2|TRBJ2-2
CASNLTLTSGSGTGELFF
TGTGCCAGCAACTTAACGCTAACTAGCGGGAGCGGCACCGGGGAGCTGTTTTTT
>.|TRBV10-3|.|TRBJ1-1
CAIGEEGKNTEAFF
TGTGCCATTGGGGAAGAGGGCAAGAACACTGAAGCTTTCTTT
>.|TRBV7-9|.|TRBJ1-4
CASSLASVAGAQGEHEKLFF
TGTGCCAGCAGCTTAGCTTCGGTGGCGGGAGCCCAGGGTGAGCATGAAAAACTGTTTTTT
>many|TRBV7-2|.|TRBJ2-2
CASSPQGGTGELFF
TGTGCCAGCAGCCCACAGGGTGGCACCGGGGAGCTGTTTTTT
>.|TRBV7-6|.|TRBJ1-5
CASSPPGAGNQPQHF
TGTGCCAGCAGCCCCCCCGGGGCGGGCAATCAGCCCCAGCATTTT
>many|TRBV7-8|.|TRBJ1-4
CASSLDRTLGEKLFF
TGTGCCAGCAGCTTAGATCGGACCCTTGGAGAAAAACTGTTTTTT
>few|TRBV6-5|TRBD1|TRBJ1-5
CASSHGRDRVSPQHF
TGTGCCAGCAGTCACGGTAGGGACAGGGTTTCGCCCCAGCATTTT
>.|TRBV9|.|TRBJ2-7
CASSFGTESDYSSERYF
TGTGCCAGCAGCTTCGGGACGGAGTCCGACTACTCCTCCGAGCGGTACTTC
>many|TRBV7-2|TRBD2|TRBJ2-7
CASSPGTRNDEQYF
TGTGCCAGCAGCCCCGGGACTAGGAACGACGAGCAGTACTTC
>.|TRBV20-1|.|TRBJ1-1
CSARAGSMNTEAFF
TGCAGTGCTAGAGCGGGCAGCATGAACACTGAAGCTTTCTTT
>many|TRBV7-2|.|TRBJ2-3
CASSLASSRGDTQYF
TGTGCCAGCAGCTTAGCGTCTAGTAGAGGGGATACGCAGTATTTT
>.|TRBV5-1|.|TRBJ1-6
CASSLEFLRTGYNSPLHF
TGCGCCAGCAGCTTGGAGTTCCTCCGGACGGGGTATAATTCACCCCTCCACTTT
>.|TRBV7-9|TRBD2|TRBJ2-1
CASSRGGFHNEQFF
TGTGCCAGCAGCCGGGGAGGGTTCCACAATGAGCAGTTCTTC
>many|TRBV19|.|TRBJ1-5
CASSMSRDRAQPQHF
TGTGCCAGTAGTATGAGCAGGGATAGGGCTCAGCCCCAGCATTTT
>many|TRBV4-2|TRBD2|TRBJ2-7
CASSQDPRLAGVFSEQYF
TGTGCCAGCAGCCAAGATCCCCGACTAGCGGGAGTGTTTTCCGAGCAGTACTTC
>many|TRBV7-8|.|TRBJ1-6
CASSLVLARGNSPLHF
TGTGCCAGCAGCTTAGTTCTTGCCAGGGGTAATTCACCCCTCCACTTT
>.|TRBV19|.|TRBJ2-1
CASSIGVSYDEQFF
TGTGCCAGTAGTATAGGTGTCTCCTACGATGAGCAGTTCTTC
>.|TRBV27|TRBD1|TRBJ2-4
CASRTGGNIQYF
TGTGCCAGCAGAACAGGGGGAAACATTCAGTACTTC
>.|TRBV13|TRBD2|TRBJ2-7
CASSFSLTSGTEQYF
TGTGCCAGCAGCTTTTCCCTGACTAGCGGGACCGAGCAGTACTTC
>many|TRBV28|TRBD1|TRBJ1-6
CASSDRVNSPLHF
TGTGCCAGCTCGGACAGGGTAAATTCACCCCTCCACTTT
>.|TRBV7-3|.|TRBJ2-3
CASSLTPSSPDTQYF
TGTGCCAGCAGCTTAACCCCTAGCAGCCCAGATACGCAGTATTTT
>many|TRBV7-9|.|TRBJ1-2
CASSSGMVGPNYGYTF
TGTGCCAGCAGCTCAGGGATGGTCGGACCTAACTATGGCTACACCTTC